Listed below are T cell receptor beta chains from one sample, sequenced in a study of CD8+ T cells in alopecia areata. The assay was immunoSEQ multiplex PCR, and TCRdb's table has in-frame clones only and misses some. The table records around 180,000 clones, around 64% of them present only once. The sample here was CD4+ T cells sorted from blood, taken around week 49, from a patient treated with tofacitinib. The receptors were gathered from a human donor with alopecia areata. The CDR3 runs from the conserved cysteine through the conserved F or W. The D gene is left open where the match is weak. For some rows the clone size is stated as once, few or many, or as a class when expanded; others skip it.

>TRBJ1-2|.|TRBV2|.
TGTGCCAGCAGGCGGTTGGACGTAGGAAACTATGGCTACACCTTC
CASRRLDVGNYGYTF
>TRBJ1-6|.|TRBV15|.
TGTGCCACCAGCAGAGATAACTCACCCCTCCACTTT
CATSRDNSPLHF
>TRBJ1-1|once|TRBV14|.
TGTGCCAGCAGCCCACGAGGGAGCGGGAACACTGAAGCTTTCTTT
CASSPRGSGNTEAFF
>TRBJ1-6|few|TRBV14|.
TGTGCCAGCAGCCAAGGCAAGCGGCGGGATTCACCCCTCCACTTT
CASSQGKRRDSPLHF
>TRBJ2-6|.|TRBV5-1|TRBD1
TGCGCCAGCAGCTTAGGGACAGGGGCTGGGGCCAACGTCCTGACTTTC
CASSLGTGAGANVLTF
>TRBJ2-3|.|TRBV25-1|.
TGTGCCAGCAGAAAGGATCTTGGCCCAGATACGCAGTATTTT
CASRKDLGPDTQYF
>TRBJ1-1|.|TRBV29-1|.
TGCAGCGTTGGTGGGGCCTCGAACACTGAAGCTTTCTTT
CSVGGASNTEAFF
>TRBJ1-2|.|TRBV27|TRBD1
TGTGCCAGCCGGGGACAGCTTAACTATGGCTACACCTTC
CASRGQLNYGYTF
>TRBJ2-3|few|TRBV2|.
TGTGCCAGCGGACGAGCAGATACGCAGTATTTT
CASGRADTQYF
>TRBJ1-2|.|TRBV9|.
TGTGCCAGCAGCGTAGGTCCAGCTAACTATGGCTACACCTTC
CASSVGPANYGYTF
>TRBJ2-7|.|TRBV4-3|TRBD2
TGCGCCAGCAGCCAAGCCCCGGGGGGGGAGCAGTACTTC
CASSQAPGGEQYF
>TRBJ2-1|.|TRBV9|TRBD2
TGTGCCAGCAGCGTAGCTGGTAGCGGGTCCTACAATGAGCAGTTCTTC
CASSVAGSGSYNEQFF
>TRBJ2-5|.|TRBV6-5|.
TGTGCCAGCAGTTCTCGGGGAGAGACCCAGTACTTC
CASSSRGETQYF
>TRBJ2-5|.|TRBV6-6|.
TGTGCCAGCAGCCGCTATCAAGAGACCCAGTACTTC
CASSRYQETQYF
>TRBJ2-6|.|TRBV14|TRBD1
TGTGCCAGCAGCCAAGTACAGGGGCTTTTAGGCTCTGGGGCCAACGTCCTGACTTTC
CASSQVQGLLGSGANVLTF
>TRBJ1-2|.|TRBV29-1|.
TGCAGCGTTGACGGGAATGGCTACACCTTC
CSVDGNGYTF
>TRBJ2-5|.|TRBV18|.
TGTGCCAGCTCATCCCAAGAGACCCAGTACTTC
CASSSQETQYF
>TRBJ2-1|.|TRBV11-3|TRBD2
TGTGCCAGCAGCTTAGGGGCTAGCGGCCTCAATGAGCAGTTCTTC
CASSLGASGLNEQFF
>TRBJ2-4|.|TRBV2|.
TGTGCCAGCGAAGGAGTAGCCAAAAACATTCAGTACTTC
CASEGVAKNIQYF
>TRBJ2-7|.|TRBV6-6|TRBD1
TGTGCCAGCAGCCCCGTCCAGGGGGAAGGCGAGCAGTACTTC
CASSPVQGEGEQYF
>TRBJ2-7|.|TRBV4-1|.
TGCGCCAGCAGCCAAGGGATCGCTAATTGGATTAAAAACGAGCAGTACTTC
CASSQGIANWIKNEQYF
>TRBJ2-1|.|TRBV15|TRBD2
TGTGCCACCAGCAGCTTCGTAGCGGGGTTACATGAGCAGTTCTTC
CATSSFVAGLHEQFF
>TRBJ2-3|.|TRBV6-6|.
TGTGCCAGCAGCTACAGGACCACCAGCACAGATACGCAGTATTTT
CASSYRTTSTDTQYF
>TRBJ2-5|.|TRBV4-1|.
TGCGCCAGCAGCCTTACGGGGGTGCCCCAAGAGACCCAGTACTTC
CASSLTGVPQETQYF
>TRBJ1-5|.|TRBV7-9|TRBD1
TGTGCCAGCAGCTCCCCCGGGACAGGGGCAGCCCAGCATTTT
CASSSPGTGAAQHF
>TRBJ1-6|few|TRBV23-1|.
TGCGCCAGCAGTCAATACCCGGGGGATAATTCACCCCTCCACTTT
CASSQYPGDNSPLHF
>TRBJ2-3|.|TRBV19|.
TGTGCCAGTAGTATCCCCTCTCCCCCTCGGTTCACAGATACGCAGTATTTT
CASSIPSPPRFTDTQYF
>TRBJ2-7|.|TRBV7-2|.
TGTGCCAGCAGCTTGGATCGGGACACCTTAGCCTACGAGCAGTACTTC
CASSLDRDTLAYEQYF
>TRBJ1-1|few|TRBV30|TRBD1
TGTGCCTGGTCGGGGACAGGGGTTGAGAACACTGAAGCTTTCTTT
CAWSGTGVENTEAFF
>TRBJ2-1|.|TRBV7-7|.
TGTGCCAGCAGCTTAAAGCCGGACAATGAGCAGTTCTTC
CASSLKPDNEQFF
>TRBJ1-1|.|TRBV15|.
TGTGCCACCAGCAGAGATCCAGGGGAGAACACTGAAGCTTTCTTT
CATSRDPGENTEAFF
>TRBJ2-7|.|TRBV29-1|.
TGCAGCGTTGACCAATTGGGGGAGCAGTACTTC
CSVDQLGEQYF
>TRBJ2-7|.|TRBV29-1|TRBD1
TGCAGCGTTCAAGGGACAGCTCGGGTTGACGAGCAGTACTTC
CSVQGTARVDEQYF
>TRBJ2-6|.|TRBV15|.
TGTGCCACCAGCAGAGTCGTGGGGCGCGCGGGGGCCAACGTCCTGACTTTC
CATSRVVGRAGANVLTF
>TRBJ1-6|.|TRBV7-2|TRBD1
TGTGCCAGCAGCGATACCCCGGGACAGACCCTCCACTTT
CASSDTPGQTLHF
>TRBJ2-7|.|TRBV30|.
TGTGCCTTCTACGAGCAGTACTTC
CAFYEQYF
>TRBJ1-4|.|TRBV30|.
TGTGCCTGGAGCAGGAACAGGGAACTGTTTTTT
CAWSRNRELFF
>TRBJ2-7|.|TRBV7-2|TRBD1
TGTGCCAGCAGCAAAACTCGACAGGGATACTACGAGCAGTACTTC
CASSKTRQGYYEQYF
>TRBJ2-1|few|TRBV29-1|.
TGCAGCGTTGAAGAAGGCCGGGTCAATGAGCAGTTCTTC
CSVEEGRVNEQFF
>TRBJ2-7|.|TRBV29-1|TRBD2
TGCAGCGTTGGGTGGGCTAGCGGGGGGGCCATGGGCGAGCAGTACTTC
CSVGWASGGAMGEQYF